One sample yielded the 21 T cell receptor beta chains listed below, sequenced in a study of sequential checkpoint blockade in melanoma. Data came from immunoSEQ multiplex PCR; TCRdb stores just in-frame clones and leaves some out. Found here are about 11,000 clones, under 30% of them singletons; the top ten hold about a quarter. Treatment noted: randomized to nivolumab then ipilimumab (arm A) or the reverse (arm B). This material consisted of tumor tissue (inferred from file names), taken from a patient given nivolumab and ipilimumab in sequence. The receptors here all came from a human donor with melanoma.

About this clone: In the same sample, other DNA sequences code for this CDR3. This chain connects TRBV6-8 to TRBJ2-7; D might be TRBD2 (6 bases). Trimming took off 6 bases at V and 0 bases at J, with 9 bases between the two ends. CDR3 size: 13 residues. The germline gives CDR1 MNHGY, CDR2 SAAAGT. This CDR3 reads CASRTGGSYEQYF. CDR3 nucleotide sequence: TGTGCCAGCAGAACCGGGGGCTCCTACGAGCAGTACTTC.

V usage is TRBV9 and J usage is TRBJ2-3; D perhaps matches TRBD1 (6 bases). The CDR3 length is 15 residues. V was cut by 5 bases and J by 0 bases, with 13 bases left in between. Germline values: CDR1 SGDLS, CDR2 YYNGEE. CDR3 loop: CASSSRQASTDTQYF. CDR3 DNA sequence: TGTGCCAGCAGTTCGAGACAGGCGAGCACAGATACGCAGTATTTT.

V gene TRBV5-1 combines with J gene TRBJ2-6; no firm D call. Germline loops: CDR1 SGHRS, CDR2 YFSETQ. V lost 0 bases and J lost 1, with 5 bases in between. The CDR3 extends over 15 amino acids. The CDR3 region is CASSLGSSGANVLTF. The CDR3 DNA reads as TGCGCCAGCAGCTTGGGGTCTTCTGGGGCCAACGTCCTGACTTTC.

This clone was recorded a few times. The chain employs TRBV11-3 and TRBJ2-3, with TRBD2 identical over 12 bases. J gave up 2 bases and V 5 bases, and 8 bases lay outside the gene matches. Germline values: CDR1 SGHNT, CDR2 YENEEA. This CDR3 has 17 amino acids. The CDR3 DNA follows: TGTGCCAGCAGCAATCGACTAGCGGGGGCCACCACAGATACGCAGTATTTT. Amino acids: CASSNRLAGATTDTQYF.

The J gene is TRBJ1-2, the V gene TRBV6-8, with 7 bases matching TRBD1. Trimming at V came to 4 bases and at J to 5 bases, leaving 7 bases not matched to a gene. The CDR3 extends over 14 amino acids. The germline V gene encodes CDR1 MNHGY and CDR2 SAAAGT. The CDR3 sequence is CASSSRGTEYGYTF. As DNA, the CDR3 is TGTGCCAGCAGTTCCCGAGGGACAGAGTATGGCTACACCTTC.

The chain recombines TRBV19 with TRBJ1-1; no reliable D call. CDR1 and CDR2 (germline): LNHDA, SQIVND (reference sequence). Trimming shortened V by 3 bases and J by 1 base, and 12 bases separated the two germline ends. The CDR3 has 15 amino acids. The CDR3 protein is CASSIAVGRNTEAFF. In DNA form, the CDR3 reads TGTGCCAGTAGTATTGCGGTTGGTAGGAACACTGAAGCTTTCTTT.

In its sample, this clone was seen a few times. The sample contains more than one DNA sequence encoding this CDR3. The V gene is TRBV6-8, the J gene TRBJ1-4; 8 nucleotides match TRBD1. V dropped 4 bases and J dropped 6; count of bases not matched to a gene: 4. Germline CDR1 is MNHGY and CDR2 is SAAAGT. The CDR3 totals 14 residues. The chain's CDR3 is CASSSGQGYEKLFF. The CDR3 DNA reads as TGTGCCAGCAGTTCCGGACAGGGTTATGAAAAACTGTTTTTT.

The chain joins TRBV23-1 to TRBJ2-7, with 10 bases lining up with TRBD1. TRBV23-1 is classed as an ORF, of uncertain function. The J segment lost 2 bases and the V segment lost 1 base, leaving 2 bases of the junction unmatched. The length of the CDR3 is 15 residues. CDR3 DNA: TGCGCCAGCAGTCAATTGGACAGGGGGACCTACGAGCAGTACTTC. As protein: CASSQLDRGTYEQYF.

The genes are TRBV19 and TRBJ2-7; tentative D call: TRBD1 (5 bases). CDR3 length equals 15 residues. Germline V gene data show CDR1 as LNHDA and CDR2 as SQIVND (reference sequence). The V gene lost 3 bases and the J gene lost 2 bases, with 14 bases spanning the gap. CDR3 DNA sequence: TGTGCCAGTAGTATTAGGGTGGGGCCCACCTACGAGCAGTACTTC. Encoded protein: CASSIRVGPTYEQYF.

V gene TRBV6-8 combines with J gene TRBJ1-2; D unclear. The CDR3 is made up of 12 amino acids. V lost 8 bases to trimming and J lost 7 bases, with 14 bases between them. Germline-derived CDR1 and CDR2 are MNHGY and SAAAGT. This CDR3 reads CASLDPGGGYTF. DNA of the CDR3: TGTGCCAGCTTGGATCCCGGAGGTGGCTACACCTTC.

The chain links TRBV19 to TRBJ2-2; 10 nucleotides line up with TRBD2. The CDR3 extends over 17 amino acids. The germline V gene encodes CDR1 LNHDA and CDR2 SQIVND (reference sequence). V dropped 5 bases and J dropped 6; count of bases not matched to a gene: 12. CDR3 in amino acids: CASSPYSGGAIAGELFF. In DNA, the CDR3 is TGTGCCAGTAGTCCCTACAGCGGGGGGGCCATAGCCGGGGAGCTGTTTTTT.

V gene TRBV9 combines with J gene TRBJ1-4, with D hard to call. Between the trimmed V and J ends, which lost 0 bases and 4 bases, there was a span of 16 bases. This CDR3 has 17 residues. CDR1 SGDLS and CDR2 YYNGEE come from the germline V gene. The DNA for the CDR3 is TGTGCCAGCAGCGTAGGTTTCCAGACGGCTATTAATGAAAAACTGTTTTTT. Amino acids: CASSVGFQTAINEKLFF.

This CDR3 is CASSYADRGTTNGYTF. CDR3 in DNA: TGTGCCAGCAGTTACGCCGACAGGGGGACTACCAATGGCTACACCTTC. The chain links TRBV6-8 to TRBJ1-2; 9 nucleotides match TRBD1. This CDR3 spans 16 amino acids. The V gene end was trimmed by 2 bases and the J gene end by 6 bases; junction bases not matched to a gene: 10. Germline CDR1 reads MNHGY; CDR2 reads SAAAGT.

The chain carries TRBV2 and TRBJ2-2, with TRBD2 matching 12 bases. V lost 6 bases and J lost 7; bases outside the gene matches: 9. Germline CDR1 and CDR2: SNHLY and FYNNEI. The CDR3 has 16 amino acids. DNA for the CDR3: TGTGCCAGCAGGCCTCCTAGCGGGGGGGTTGGCGGGGAGCTGTTTTTT. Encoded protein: CASRPPSGGVGGELFF.

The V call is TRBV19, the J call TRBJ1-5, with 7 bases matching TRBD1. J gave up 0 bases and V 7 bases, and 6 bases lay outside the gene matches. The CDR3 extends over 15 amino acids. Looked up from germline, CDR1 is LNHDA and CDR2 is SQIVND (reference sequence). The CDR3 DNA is TGTGCCAGTAAACAAGACAGGGATAGCAATCAGCCCCAGCATTTT. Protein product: CASKQDRDSNQPQHF.

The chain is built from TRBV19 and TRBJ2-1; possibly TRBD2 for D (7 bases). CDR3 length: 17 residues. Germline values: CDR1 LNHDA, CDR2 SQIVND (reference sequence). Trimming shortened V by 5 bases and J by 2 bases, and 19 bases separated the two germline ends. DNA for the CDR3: TGTGCCAGTAGTTTAACCCTAGCCGGGGGGCCCTACAATGAGCAGTTCTTC. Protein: CASSLTLAGGPYNEQFF. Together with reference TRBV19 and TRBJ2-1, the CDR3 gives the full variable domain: DGGITQSPKYLFRKEGQNVTLSCEQNLNHDAMYWYRQDPGQGLRLIYYSQIVNDFQKGDIAEGYSVSREKKESFPLTVTSAQKNPTAFYLCASSLTLAGGPYNEQFFGPGTRLTVL.

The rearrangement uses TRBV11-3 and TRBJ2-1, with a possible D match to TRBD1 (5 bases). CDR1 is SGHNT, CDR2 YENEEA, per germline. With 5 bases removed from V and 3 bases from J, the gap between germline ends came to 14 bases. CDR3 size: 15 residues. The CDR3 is CASSPGFVGYNEQFF. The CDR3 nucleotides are TGTGCCAGCAGCCCAGGGTTCGTTGGCTACAATGAGCAGTTCTTC. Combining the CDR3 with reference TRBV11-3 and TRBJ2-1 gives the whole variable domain EAGVVQSPRYKIIEKKQPVAFWCNPISGHNTLYWYLQNLGQGPELLIRYENEEAVDDSQLPKDRFSAERLKGVDSTLKIQPAELGDSAVYLCASSPGFVGYNEQFFGPGTRLTVL.

The CDR3 bases are TGTGCCAGTAGTATAGGGATTACAGGGATTGTGAACACTGAAGCTTTCTTT. Translated: CASSIGITGIVNTEAFF. The chain uses TRBV19 and TRBJ1-1; tentative D call: TRBD1 (6 bases). The CDR3 is made up of 17 amino acids. Per germline, CDR1 LNHDA and CDR2 SQIVND (reference sequence). V was cut by 1 base and J by 0 bases, with 15 bases left in between.

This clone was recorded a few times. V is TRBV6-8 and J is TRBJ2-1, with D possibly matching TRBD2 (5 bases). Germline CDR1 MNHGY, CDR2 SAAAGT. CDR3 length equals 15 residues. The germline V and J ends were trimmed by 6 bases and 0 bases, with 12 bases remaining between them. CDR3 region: CASSRTLSSYNEQFF. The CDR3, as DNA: TGTGCCAGCAGCAGGACTCTAAGCTCCTACAATGAGCAGTTCTTC.

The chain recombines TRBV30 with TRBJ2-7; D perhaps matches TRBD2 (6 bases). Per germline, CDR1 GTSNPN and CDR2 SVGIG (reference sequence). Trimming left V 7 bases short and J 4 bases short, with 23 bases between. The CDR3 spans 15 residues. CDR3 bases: TGTGCCTCTTCATCCCGGGGGAGGATCCATTACGAGCAGTACTTC. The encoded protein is CASSSRGRIHYEQYF.

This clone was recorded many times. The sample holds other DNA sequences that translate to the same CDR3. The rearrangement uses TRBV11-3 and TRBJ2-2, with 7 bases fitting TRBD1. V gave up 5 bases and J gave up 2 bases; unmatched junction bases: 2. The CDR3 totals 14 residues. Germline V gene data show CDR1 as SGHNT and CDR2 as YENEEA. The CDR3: CASSRDSNTGELFF. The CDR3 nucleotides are TGTGCCAGCAGCCGGGACAGTAACACCGGGGAGCTGTTTTTT.